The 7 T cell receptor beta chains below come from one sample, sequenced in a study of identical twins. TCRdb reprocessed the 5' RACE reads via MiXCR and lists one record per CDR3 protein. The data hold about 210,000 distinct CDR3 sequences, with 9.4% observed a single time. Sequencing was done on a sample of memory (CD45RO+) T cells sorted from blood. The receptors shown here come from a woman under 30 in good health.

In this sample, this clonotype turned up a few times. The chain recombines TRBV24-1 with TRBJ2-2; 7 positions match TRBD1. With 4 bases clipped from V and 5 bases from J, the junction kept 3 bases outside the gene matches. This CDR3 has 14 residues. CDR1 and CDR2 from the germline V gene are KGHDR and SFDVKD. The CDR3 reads CATSDRGYTGELFF. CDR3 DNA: TGTGCCACCAGTGACAGGGGGTATACCGGGGAGCTGTTTTTT.

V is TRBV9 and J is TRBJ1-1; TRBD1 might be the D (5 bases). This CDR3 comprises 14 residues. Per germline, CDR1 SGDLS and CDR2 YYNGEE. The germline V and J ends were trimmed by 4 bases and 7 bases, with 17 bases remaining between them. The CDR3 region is CASSLQGGGLEAFF. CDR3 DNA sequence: TGTGCCAGCAGCCTTCAGGGTGGAGGTCTTGAAGCTTTCTTT.

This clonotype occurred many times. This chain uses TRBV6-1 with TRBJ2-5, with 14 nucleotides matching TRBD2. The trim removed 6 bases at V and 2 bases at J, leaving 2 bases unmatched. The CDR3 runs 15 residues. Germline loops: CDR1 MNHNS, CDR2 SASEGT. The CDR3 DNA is TGTGCCAGCAGCAGACTAGCGGGGGGGCAAGAGACCCAGTACTTC. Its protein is CASSRLAGGQETQYF.

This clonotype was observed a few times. The CDR3, as DNA: TGTGCCAGCAGTGTTAGACAAGGCTACGAGCAGTACTTC. This encodes CASSVRQGYEQYF. This chain connects TRBV27 to TRBJ2-7; D remains ambiguous. V lost 5 bases to trimming and J lost 3 bases, with 11 bases between them. Germline lookup yields CDR1 MNHEY and CDR2 SMNVEV (reference sequence). This CDR3 has 13 amino acids.

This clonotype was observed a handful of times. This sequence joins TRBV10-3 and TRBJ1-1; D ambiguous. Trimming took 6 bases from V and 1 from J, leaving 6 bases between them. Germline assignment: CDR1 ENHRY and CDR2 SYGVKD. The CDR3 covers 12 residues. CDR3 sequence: CAIRGPNTEAFF. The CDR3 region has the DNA TGTGCCATCAGGGGCCCGAACACTGAAGCTTTCTTT.

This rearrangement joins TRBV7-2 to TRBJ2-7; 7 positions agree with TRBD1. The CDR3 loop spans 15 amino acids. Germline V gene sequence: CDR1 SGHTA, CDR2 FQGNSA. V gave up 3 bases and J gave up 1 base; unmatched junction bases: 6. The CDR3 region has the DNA TGTGCCAGCAGCTTCCGGACAGGCGATTCCTACGAGCAGTACTTC. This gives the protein CASSFRTGDSYEQYF.

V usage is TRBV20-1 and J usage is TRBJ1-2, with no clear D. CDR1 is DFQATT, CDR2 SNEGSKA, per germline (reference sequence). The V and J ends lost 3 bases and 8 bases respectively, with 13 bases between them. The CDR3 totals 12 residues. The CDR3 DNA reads TGCAGTGCTAGGGAGGATCCAGAGGGCTACACCTTC. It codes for CSAREDPEGYTF.